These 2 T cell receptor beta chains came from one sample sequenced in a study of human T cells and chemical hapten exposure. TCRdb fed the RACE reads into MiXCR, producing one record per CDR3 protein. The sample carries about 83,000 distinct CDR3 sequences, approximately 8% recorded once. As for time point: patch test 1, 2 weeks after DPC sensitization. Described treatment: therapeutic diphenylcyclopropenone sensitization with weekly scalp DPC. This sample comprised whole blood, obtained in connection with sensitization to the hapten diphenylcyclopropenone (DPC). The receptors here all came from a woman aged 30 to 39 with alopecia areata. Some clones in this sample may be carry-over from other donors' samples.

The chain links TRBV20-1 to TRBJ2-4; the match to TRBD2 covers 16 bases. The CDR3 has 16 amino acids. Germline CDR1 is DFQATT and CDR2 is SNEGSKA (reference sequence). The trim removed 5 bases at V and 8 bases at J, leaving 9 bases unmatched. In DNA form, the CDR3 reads TGCAGTGCTGACCCGGGACTAGCGGGGGGGCGGGACATTCAGTACTTC. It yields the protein CSADPGLAGGRDIQYF.

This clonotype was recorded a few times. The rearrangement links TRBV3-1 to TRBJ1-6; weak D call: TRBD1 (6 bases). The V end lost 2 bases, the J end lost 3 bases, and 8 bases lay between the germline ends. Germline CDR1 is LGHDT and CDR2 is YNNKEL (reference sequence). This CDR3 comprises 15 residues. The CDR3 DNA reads TGTGCCAGCAGCCAACGACAGGTCTATAATTCACCCCTCCACTTT. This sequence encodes CASSQRQVYNSPLHF.